These T cell receptor beta chains were read from a single sample in a study of shared clonotypes between healthy human individuals. The method was immunoSEQ multiplex PCR; TCRdb's version includes in-frame clones alone and lacks a portion of them. In the table there are 1,500,000 or so clones, approximately 98.5% of which are singletons. Source material: naive CD4+ T cells sorted from blood. These receptors all stem from a man aged 30 to 39 in good health. Each CDR3 is given with its conserved first and last residue. The D gene is left open where the match is weak.

J,D,V,CDR3,DNA
TRBJ2-1,.,TRBV7-6,CASSLGSGAGEQFF,TGTGCCAGCAGCTTAGGGTCGGGAGCCGGTGAGCAGTTCTTC
TRBJ1-2,.,TRBV7-9,CASSLLRDQGYTF,TGTGCCAGCAGCTTACTCCGGGATCAGGGCTACACCTTC
TRBJ1-1,.,TRBV30,CAWVKNTEAFF,TGTGCCTGGGTCAAGAACACTGAAGCTTTCTTT
TRBJ2-1,TRBD2,TRBV5-4,CASSLAGTSSNEQFF,TGTGCCAGCAGCTTGGCCGGGACTAGCTCCAATGAGCAGTTCTTC
TRBJ1-2,.,TRBV28,CESGTNYGYTF,TGTGAGTCCGGGACTAACTATGGCTACACCTTC
TRBJ2-1,TRBD1,TRBV11-2,CASSNRGRGNEQFF,TGTGCCAGCAGCAACAGGGGGCGAGGCAATGAGCAGTTCTTC
TRBJ2-1,TRBD2,TRBV19,CASAPPGLAGSGEQFF,TGTGCCAGTGCTCCACCGGGACTAGCGGGAAGCGGTGAGCAGTTCTTC
TRBJ2-1,.,TRBV11-2,CASSFLGGGATYNEQFF,TGTGCCAGCAGCTTTCTGGGGGGCGGGGCCACCTACAATGAGCAGTTCTTC
TRBJ1-2,TRBD1,TRBV6-6,CASSFGQGADGYTF,TGTGCCAGCAGCTTCGGACAGGGGGCAGATGGCTACACCTTC
TRBJ2-7,.,TRBV9,CASSVGDNGRYEQYF,TGTGCCAGCAGCGTAGGGGACAATGGGAGGTACGAGCAGTACTTC
TRBJ2-1,TRBD2,TRBV9,CASSVEGLAGVNEQFF,TGTGCCAGCAGCGTGGAGGGCCTAGCGGGCGTCAATGAGCAGTTCTTC
TRBJ2-5,TRBD2,TRBV11-2,CASSLGRLAGVQETQYF,TGTGCCAGCAGCTTAGGGCGACTAGCGGGTGTCCAAGAGACCCAGTACTTC